What follows are 6 T cell receptor beta chains derived from one specimen sequenced in a study of control samples from healthy donors and cancer patients. Assay: immunoSEQ multiplex PCR; the TCRdb copy retains only in-frame clones and omits some. The repertoire holds about 84,000 clones, with 75% to 85% as singletons. Specimen: PBMCs. Every receptor here comes from a man in his fifties or sixties with head and neck cancer.

A single count supports this clone. The chain recombines TRBV15 with TRBJ2-1; 8 bases are shared with TRBD2. CDR3 length: 13 residues. Losses at the gene ends were 2 bases for V and 10 bases for J; bases not matched to a gene: 4. CDR1 is LNHNV and CDR2 is YYDKDF in the germline V gene (reference sequence). The CDR3 region has the DNA TGTGCCACCAGCAGACCCTTAGCGGGAGAGCAGTTCTTC. Its translation is CATSRPLAGEQFF. Supplemented by reference TRBV15 and TRBJ2-1, the full variable domain reads DAMVIQNPRYQVTQFGKPVTLSCSQTLNHNVMYWYQQKSSQAPKLLFHYYDKDFNNEADTPDNFQSRRPNTSFCFLDIRSPGLGDTAMYLCATSRPLAGEQFFGPGTRLTVL.

The CDR3 DNA is TGTGCCAGCAGCCAAGATGGTGAACCCTATGGCTACACCTTC. Translating it yields CASSQDGEPYGYTF. V usage is TRBV3-1 (or the pseudogene TRBV3-2) and J usage is TRBJ1-2; no definite D call. The V end was cut by 0 bases, the J end by 4 bases, with 9 bases between. The CDR3 runs 14 residues. Germline lookup yields CDR1 LGHDT and CDR2 YNNKEL (reference sequence).

V is TRBV24-1 and J is TRBJ2-7, with 13 nucleotides matching TRBD2. The CDR3 length is 17 residues. Germline-derived CDR1 and CDR2 are KGHDR and SFDVKD. V was clipped by 4 bases and J by 4 bases; unmatched bases: 9. Here the CDR3 DNA reads TGTGCCACCAGTGACCATCGGACTAGCGGGAGCTGGTACGAGCAGTACTTC. As protein: CATSDHRTSGSWYEQYF.

The genes are TRBV5-1 and TRBJ1-3; no definite D call. V was trimmed by 1 base and J by 0 bases, leaving 8 bases between them. The CDR3 length is 15 residues. The germline gives CDR1 SGHRS, CDR2 YFSETQ. The CDR3 bases are TGCGCCAGCAGCTTGAGGCCGGGCTCTGGAAACACCATATATTTT. Its translation is CASSLRPGSGNTIYF.

V and J are TRBV5-8 and TRBJ2-7; 12 bases align to TRBD2. The CDR3 has 16 residues. After removal of 1 base from V and 4 bases from J, the junction contained 6 bases not matched to a gene. Germline-derived CDR1 and CDR2 are SGHTS and YDEGEE. The CDR3: CASSLYLAGGGYEQYF. The DNA of the CDR3 is TGTGCCAGCAGCTTGTATCTAGCGGGAGGGGGTTACGAGCAGTACTTC.

To note about this clone: Different DNA sequences within this sample yield the same CDR3. The V call is TRBV5-1, the J call TRBJ1-4; tentatively, D is TRBD1 (5 bases). V gave up 0 bases and J gave up 8 bases, with 11 bases separating them. CDR1 is SGHRS, CDR2 YFSETQ, per germline. There are 14 residues in the CDR3. The CDR3 is CASSLERGGEKLFF. The CDR3 nucleotides read TGCGCCAGCAGCTTGGAGAGGGGCGGCGAAAAACTGTTTTTT.